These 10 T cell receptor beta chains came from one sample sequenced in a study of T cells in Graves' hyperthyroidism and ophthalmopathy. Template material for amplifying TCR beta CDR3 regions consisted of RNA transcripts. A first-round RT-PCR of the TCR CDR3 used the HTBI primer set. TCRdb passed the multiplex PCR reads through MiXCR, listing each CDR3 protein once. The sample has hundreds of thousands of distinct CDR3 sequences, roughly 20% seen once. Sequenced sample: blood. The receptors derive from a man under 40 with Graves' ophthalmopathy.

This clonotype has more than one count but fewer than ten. CDR3 residues: CATSRRGTGEETQYF. CDR3 nucleotides: TGTGCCACCAGCAGACGCGGGACAGGGGAAGAGACCCAGTACTTC. V is TRBV15 and J is TRBJ2-5, with 10 bases lining up with TRBD1. This CDR3 is built from 15 residues. Trimming removed 2 bases from V and 3 bases from J; junction bases left unmatched: 3. Germline V gives CDR1 LNHNV, CDR2 YYDKDF (reference sequence).

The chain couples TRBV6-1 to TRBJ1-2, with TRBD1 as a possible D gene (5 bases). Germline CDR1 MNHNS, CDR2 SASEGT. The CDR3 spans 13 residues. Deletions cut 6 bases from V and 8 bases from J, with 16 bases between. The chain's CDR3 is CASRSGTFPGYTF. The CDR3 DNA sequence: TGTGCCAGCAGAAGCGGGACCTTTCCGGGCTACACCTTC.

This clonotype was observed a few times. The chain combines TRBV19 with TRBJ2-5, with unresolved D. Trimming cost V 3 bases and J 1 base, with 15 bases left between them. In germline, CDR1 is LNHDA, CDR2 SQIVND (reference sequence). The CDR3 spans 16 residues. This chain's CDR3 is CASSMGWRRSQETQYF. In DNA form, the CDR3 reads TGTGCCAGTAGTATGGGGTGGAGACGGAGCCAAGAGACCCAGTACTTC.

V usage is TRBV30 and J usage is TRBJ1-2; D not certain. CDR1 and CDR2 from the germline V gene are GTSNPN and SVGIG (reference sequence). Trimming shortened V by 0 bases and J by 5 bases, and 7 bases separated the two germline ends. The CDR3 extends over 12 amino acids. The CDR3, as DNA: TGTGCCTGGAGTGTAACTGATTATGGCTACACCTTC. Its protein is CAWSVTDYGYTF.

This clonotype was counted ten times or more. CDR3 bases: TGTGCCAGCAGCTTTACAGGGGGTACGTCCTACGAGCAGTACTTC. Its protein product is CASSFTGGTSYEQYF. The chain joins TRBV7-2 to TRBJ2-7; the match to TRBD1 covers 8 bases. Germline lookup yields CDR1 SGHTA and CDR2 FQGNSA. This CDR3 has 15 amino acids. V dropped 3 bases and J dropped 1; count of bases not matched to a gene: 5.

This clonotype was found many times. This CDR3 reads CASSLSGRPRMFF. DNA for the CDR3: TGTGCCAGCAGCTTATCGGGACGGCCTAGGATGTTCTTT. The J gene is TRBJ1-1, the V gene TRBV13; TRBD1 is a possible D gene (5 bases). This CDR3 spans 13 amino acids. V shed 2 bases and J shed 14 bases, with 18 bases lying between them. Per germline, CDR1 PRHDT and CDR2 FYEKMQ (reference sequence).

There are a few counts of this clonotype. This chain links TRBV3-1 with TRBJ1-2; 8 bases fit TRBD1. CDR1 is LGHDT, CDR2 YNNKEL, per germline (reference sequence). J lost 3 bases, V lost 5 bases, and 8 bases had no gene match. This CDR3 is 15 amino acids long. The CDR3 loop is CASSKSDREYYGYTF. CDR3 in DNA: TGTGCCAGCAGCAAATCGGACAGGGAGTACTATGGCTACACCTTC.

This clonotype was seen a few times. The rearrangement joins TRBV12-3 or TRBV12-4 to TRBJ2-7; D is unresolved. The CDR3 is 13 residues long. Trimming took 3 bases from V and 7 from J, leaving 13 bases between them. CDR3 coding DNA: TGTGCCAGCAGTTTGTCGGCCCCGGGTGAGCAGTACTTC. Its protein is CASSLSAPGEQYF.

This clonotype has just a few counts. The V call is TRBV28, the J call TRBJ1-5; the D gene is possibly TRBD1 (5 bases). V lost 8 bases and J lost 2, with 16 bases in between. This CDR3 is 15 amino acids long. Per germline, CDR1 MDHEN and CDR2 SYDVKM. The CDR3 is CASAGEGTGNQPQHF. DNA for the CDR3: TGTGCCAGCGCCGGGGAGGGGACGGGCAATCAGCCCCAGCATTTT.

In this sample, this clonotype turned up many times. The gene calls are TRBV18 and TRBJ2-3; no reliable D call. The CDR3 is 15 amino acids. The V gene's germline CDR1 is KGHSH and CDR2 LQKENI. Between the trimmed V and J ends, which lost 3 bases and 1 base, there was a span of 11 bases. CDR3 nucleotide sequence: TGTGCCAGCTCACCCGGCCCCCAGGGCACAGATACGCAGTATTTT. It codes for CASSPGPQGTDTQYF.